This passage covers 21 T cell receptor beta chains from one sample sequenced in a study of T cells in Graves' hyperthyroidism and ophthalmopathy. Amplification of TCR beta CDR3 regions was performed using RNA transcripts as template. TCR CDR3 underwent first-round RT-PCR with the HTBI primer set. One entry per CDR3 protein results from TCRdb running MiXCR on the multiplex PCR reads. The sample shows approximately 610,000 distinct CDR3 sequences, roughly a sixth of them seen only once. The sequenced sample consisted of blood. The receptors shown here come from a woman in her late teens or twenties with Graves' hyperthyroidism.

The chain has TRBV29-1 and TRBJ2-7; 9 nucleotides align to TRBD2. V gave up 5 bases and J gave up 3 bases; unmatched junction bases: 5. This CDR3 comprises 13 residues. CDR1 and CDR2 (germline): SQVTM, ANQGSEA. The CDR3 sequence is CSVILAGHYEQYF. CDR3 sequence (DNA): TGCAGCGTTATTCTAGCGGGACACTACGAGCAGTACTTC.

This clonotype came up many times. The rearrangement uses TRBV12-3 or TRBV12-4 and TRBJ1-6, with no clear D. V lost 5 bases and J lost 7, with 9 bases in between. This CDR3 is 13 amino acids long. Here the CDR3 reads CASSPYRNSPLHF. Here the CDR3 DNA reads TGTGCCAGCAGTCCATACCGAAATTCACCCCTCCACTTT.

This clonotype has only a few counts. The rearrangement links TRBV7-2 to TRBJ2-7; maybe TRBD2 (6 bases). V was clipped by 4 bases and J by 2 bases, with 15 bases between them. The CDR3 extends over 15 amino acids. The germline V gene has CDR1 SGHTA and CDR2 FQGNSA. CDR3 protein: CASSSEGLGAYEQYF. CDR3 sequence (DNA): TGTGCCAGCAGCTCGGAGGGACTGGGGGCCTACGAGCAGTACTTC.

This clonotype was recorded many times. The J gene is TRBJ2-7, the V gene TRBV11-3, with TRBD1 matching 8 bases. Germline CDR1 is SGHNT and CDR2 is YENEEA. With 5 bases clipped from V and 2 bases from J, the junction kept 14 bases outside the gene matches. This CDR3 spans 17 amino acids. The CDR3 is CASSPLRRTGLTYEQYF. Written as DNA, the CDR3 is TGTGCCAGCAGCCCCCTTCGGAGGACAGGGCTTACCTACGAGCAGTACTTC.

V and J are TRBV12-3 or TRBV12-4 and TRBJ2-4; TRBD2 agrees at 10 bases. J gave up 0 bases and V 3 bases, and 5 bases lay outside the gene matches. CDR3 length: 17 amino acids. CDR3 sequence: CASSLSLAGVAKNIQYF. The CDR3 DNA reads TGTGCCAGCAGTTTGAGTCTAGCGGGAGTAGCCAAAAACATTCAGTACTTC.

Remarks on this clonotype: This could be a read error, since a much larger clone is one nucleotide away. J is TRBJ1-2 and V is TRBV20-1; no clear D. This CDR3 contains 12 residues. Germline lookup yields CDR1 DFQATT and CDR2 SNEGSKA (reference sequence). Trimming took off 3 bases at V and 7 bases at J, with 12 bases between the two ends. CDR3 DNA: TGCAGTGCTAGTAGCAGGCGGGGTGGCTACACCTTC. Residues: CSASSRRGGYTF.

For this clonotype: The junction does not match germline at one end; this may be a read error. This rearrangement joins TRBV6-2 or TRBV6-3 to TRBJ2-1; 12 nucleotides align to TRBD2. CDR1 and CDR2 (germline): MNHEY, SVGEGT. This CDR3 is 15 amino acids long. CDR3 in DNA: TGTGCCAGCAGGGTACTAGCGGGGGGCTACAGTGAGCAGTTCTTC. As protein: CASRVLAGGYSEQFF.

Comments on this clonotype: Given a much more abundant clone one base away, this may be a read error. V gene TRBV11-2 combines with J gene TRBJ1-1; possible D gene TRBD1, 5 bases. The CDR3 runs to 12 residues. V was clipped by 5 bases and J by 7 bases, with 11 bases between them. CDR1 SGHAT and CDR2 FQNNGV come from the germline V gene. Here the CDR3 reads CASSAGVGEAFF. The CDR3 DNA is TGTGCCAGCAGCGCGGGGGTGGGTGAAGCTTTCTTT.

As to this clonotype: A much larger clone sits a single nucleotide away, making a read error possible. No conserved phenylalanine or tryptophan is present at the end of the CDR3, so a read error is the likely explanation. J is TRBJ2-1 and V is TRBV6-2 or TRBV6-3; 11 nucleotides align to TRBD2. Germline V gene data show CDR1 as MNHEY and CDR2 as SVGEGT. V lost 7 bases to trimming and J lost 0 bases; unmatched junction nucleotides: 5. The CDR3 is made up of 16 amino acids. The CDR3 nucleotides are TGTGCCAGCATGGGGACTAGCGGAGCCTCCTACAATGAGCAGTTCTCC. This gives the protein CASMGTSGASYNEQFS.

For this clonotype: It is likely a read error, because the conserved phenylalanine at the end of the CDR3 is missing. The chain couples TRBV20-1 to TRBJ1-2; D is undetermined. CDR1 is DFQATT and CDR2 is SNEGSKA in the germline V gene (reference sequence). V lost 3 bases to trimming and J lost 2 bases, with 10 bases between them. The CDR3 is made up of 13 amino acids. CDR3 DNA sequence: TGCAGTGCTAGGGGCACAGTGAACTATGGCTACACCTCC. Its protein is CSARGTVNYGYTS.

Concerning this clonotype: A much bigger clone sits one base away, suggesting this may be a read error. The J gene is TRBJ1-5, the V gene TRBV20-1; the D is unclear. The CDR3 runs 18 residues. CDR1 and CDR2 from the germline V gene are DFQATT and SNEGSKA (reference sequence). Here the CDR3 reads CSASPHRKVGFSNQHQHF. CDR3 nucleotides: TGCAGTGCTAGTCCCCACAGAAAGGTTGGCTTTAGCAATCAGCACCAGCATTTT.

This clonotype was detected many times. This chain connects TRBV11-2 to TRBJ2-5; possibly TRBD2 for D (5 bases). CDR1 and CDR2 from the germline V gene are SGHAT and FQNNGV. Trimming took off 0 bases at V and 5 bases at J, with 13 bases between the two ends. The CDR3 spans 15 residues. The CDR3 DNA sequence: TGTGCCAGCAGCTTAGAGGGAGACCCCGCGGAGACCCAGTACTTC. Protein product: CASSLEGDPAETQYF. The full variable domain, completed using reference TRBV11-2 and TRBJ2-5, is EAGVAQSPRYKIIEKRQSVAFWCNPISGHATLYWYQQILGQGPKLLIQFQNNGVVDDSQLPKDRFSAERLKGVDSTLKIQPAKLEDSAVYLCASSLEGDPAETQYFGPGTRLLVL.

With regard to this clonotype: A much larger clone differs from this one at a single base, so this may be a read error. The J gene is TRBJ2-1, the V gene TRBV7-3; no definite D call. Germline assignment: CDR1 SGHTA and CDR2 FQGTGA. This CDR3 is 14 amino acids long. The CDR3 DNA follows: TGTACCAGCAGCTTAACCTCTGAGGTTCATGAGCAGTTCTTC. It yields the protein CTSSLTSEVHEQFF.

This clonotype was counted only a few times. V gene TRBV11-3 combines with J gene TRBJ2-2; no firm D call. The germline V and J ends were trimmed by 5 bases and 4 bases, with 17 bases remaining between them. Germline CDR1 reads SGHNT; CDR2 reads YENEEA. The CDR3 has 16 residues. CDR3 protein: CASSPGRRMVTGELFF. The CDR3 DNA reads TGTGCCAGCAGCCCCGGACGTAGGATGGTCACCGGGGAGCTGTTTTTT. Based on the CDR3 plus reference TRBV11-3 and TRBJ2-2, the full variable domain is EAGVVQSPRYKIIEKKQPVAFWCNPISGHNTLYWYLQNLGQGPELLIRYENEEAVDDSQLPKDRFSAERLKGVDSTLKIQPAELGDSAVYLCASSPGRRMVTGELFFGEGSRLTVL.

The V and J genes are TRBV19 and TRBJ1-5; 9 positions agree with TRBD1. The CDR3 covers 15 residues. V lost 4 bases, J lost 6 bases, and 7 bases stayed unmatched. Looked up from germline, CDR1 is LNHDA and CDR2 is SQIVND (reference sequence). The CDR3: CASSTTGTGFQPQHF. CDR3 coding DNA: TGTGCCAGTAGTACAACCGGGACAGGGTTTCAGCCCCAGCATTTT.

In its sample, this clonotype was seen many times. This chain joins TRBV12-3 or TRBV12-4 and TRBJ2-7, with 7 nucleotides matching TRBD1. This CDR3 is built from 17 residues. The V gene end was trimmed by 6 bases and the J gene end by 1 base; junction bases not matched to a gene: 15. The chain's CDR3 is CASSRSPDRFISYEQYF. The CDR3 DNA is TGTGCCAGCAGCCGTTCCCCGGACAGGTTCATTTCCTACGAGCAGTACTTC.

As to this clonotype: A much larger clone lies one base from this, so it may be a read error. This chain joins TRBV3-1 and TRBJ2-1; tentatively, D is TRBD2 (5 bases). CDR1 LGHDT and CDR2 YNNKEL come from the germline V gene (reference sequence). The length of the CDR3 is 17 residues. This CDR3 reads CASSQDSRLNSYNEQLF. As DNA, the CDR3 is TGTGCCAGCAGCCAAGATAGCCGACTAAACTCCTACAATGAGCAGCTCTTC.

This clonotype is a singleton in its sample. This may be a read error: a much more frequent sequence differs by one nucleotide. The V call is TRBV28, the J call TRBJ2-2; D is unclear. The V and J ends lost 6 bases and 3 bases respectively, with 17 bases between them. The CDR3 has 16 amino acids. In germline, CDR1 is MDHEN, CDR2 SYDVKM. In DNA, the CDR3 is TGTGCCAGCAGCCCGAGTCCAGCGCTTTACACCGGGGAGCTGTTTTTT. Translated, it gives CASSPSPALYTGELFF.

In its sample, this clonotype was seen a few times. The chain carries TRBV28 and TRBJ1-5; D is uncertain. Trimming took 7 bases from V and 0 from J, leaving 16 bases between them. Germline values: CDR1 MDHEN, CDR2 SYDVKM. This CDR3 region has 16 residues. CDR3 loop: CASTLGLHPSNQPQHF. DNA for the CDR3: TGTGCCAGCACCCTGGGCCTCCACCCTAGCAATCAGCCCCAGCATTTT.

This clonotype has a handful of counts. J is TRBJ2-2 and V is TRBV19; possible D gene TRBD1, 5 bases. V lost 1 base and J lost 4, with 13 bases in between. Germline loops: CDR1 LNHDA, CDR2 SQIVND (reference sequence). The length of the CDR3 is 16 residues. The CDR3 sequence: CASSIAGLQGTGELFF. The CDR3 DNA reads as TGTGCCAGTAGTATAGCTGGGTTGCAGGGCACCGGGGAGCTGTTTTTT.

This clonotype was counted only a few times. The gene calls are TRBV3-1 and TRBJ1-1, with TRBD1 as a possible D gene (5 bases). The germline V and J ends were trimmed by 2 bases and 0 bases, with 13 bases remaining between them. The CDR3 is 16 amino acids. CDR1 LGHDT and CDR2 YNNKEL come from the germline V gene (reference sequence). The CDR3 protein is CASSQRGAGMNTEAFF. The CDR3 DNA is TGTGCCAGCAGCCAACGTGGGGCGGGAATGAACACTGAAGCTTTCTTT. Full variable domain (outside the CDR3, taken from reference TRBV3-1 and TRBJ1-1): DTAVSQTPKYLVTQMGNDKSIKCEQNLGHDTMYWYKQDSKKFLKIMFSYNNKELIINETVPNRFSPKSPDKAHLNLHINSLELGDSAVYFCASSQRGAGMNTEAFFGQGTRLTVV.